The 5 T cell receptor beta chains listed next were all sequenced from one sample in a study of control samples from healthy donors and cancer patients. Measured with immunoSEQ multiplex PCR; TCRdb has only the in-frame clones, and not every one. The sample holds 150,000 or so clones, around 90% seen once. Input material: blood. These receptors all stem from a woman aged 25 to 39 in good health.

The gene calls are TRBV5-1 and TRBJ2-1, with TRBD1 matching over 9 bases. CDR3 length: 17 amino acids. Germline values: CDR1 SGHRS, CDR2 YFSETQ. J gave up 4 bases and V 4 bases, and 12 bases lay outside the gene matches. CDR3 loop: CASSSLQGAKVYNEQFF. The CDR3 nucleotides are TGCGCCAGCAGCAGTTTACAGGGGGCGAAGGTTTACAATGAGCAGTTCTTC.

This chain uses TRBV7-7 with TRBJ2-2; 7 nucleotides match TRBD2. With V trimmed by 5 bases and J by 7 bases, 13 bases remained unmatched. The CDR3 runs to 16 residues. Germline V gene sequence: CDR1 SSHAT, CDR2 FNYEAQ (reference sequence). The CDR3 DNA sequence: TGTGCCAGCAGCCTTGCCTTGCGGGAGTCTGTCGGGGAGCTGTTTTTT. As protein: CASSLALRESVGELFF.

The J gene is TRBJ1-5, the V gene TRBV6-5, with 7 positions matching TRBD1. The CDR3 covers 14 residues. Losses at the gene ends were 4 bases for V and 2 bases for J; bases not matched to a gene: 2. CDR1 and CDR2 from the germline V gene are MNHEY and SVGAGI. DNA of the CDR3: TGTGCCAGCAGTTTTACAGGGGGCAATCAGCCCCAGCATTTT. It translates to CASSFTGGNQPQHF.

The genes are TRBV10-3 and TRBJ2-7; TRBD1 matches at 8 bases. V shed 7 bases and J 3 bases; nucleotides not matched to a gene: 5. Germline CDR1 and CDR2: ENHRY and SYGVKD. This CDR3 spans 13 amino acids. CDR3 sequence: CAINLGQGYEQYF. CDR3 sequence (DNA): TGTGCCATCAATCTTGGACAGGGCTACGAGCAGTACTTC.

The chain carries TRBV27 and TRBJ1-1, with TRBD1 matching 8 bases. Germline loops: CDR1 MNHEY, CDR2 SMNVEV (reference sequence). The J segment lost 4 bases and the V segment lost 4 bases, leaving 8 bases of the junction unmatched. This CDR3 spans 15 amino acids. The CDR3 loop reads CASSSLGQGPTEAFF. CDR3 coding DNA: TGTGCCAGCAGTTCCCTAGGACAGGGCCCCACTGAAGCTTTCTTT.